This T cell receptor (beta chain) derives from a study of cytomegalovirus exposure and HLA in healthy donors (dated by TCRdb to between 2016 and 2019). Concerning the study at large: According to a later analysis, one platform produced both the 110 or so validation repertoires and the roughly 650 repertoires of the first cohort. A separate validation cohort of 100 to 150 different subjects was used in addition to the approximately 640-subject first cohort. To predict cytomegalovirus infection status, the study combined high-throughput TCR immunosequencing, statistical association of individual TCRs with disease status, and machine learning. The study aimed to test whether signatures of past pathogen exposure could be identified by cataloging public T cell receptors. Results and caveats for the whole study, not just this receptor: The classifier was reported to diagnose cytomegalovirus status with high specificity and sensitivity in both the original and validation cohorts. A later analysis lacked HLA typing for the validation cohort, so it scored co-occurrence in that cohort across all 110 or so repertoires. The study listed 164 TCR beta chains as associated with cytomegalovirus. In vitro tests confirmed that a few of the cytomegalovirus-associated TCR beta chains recognize cytomegalovirus antigens. Of the cluster scores, 90% to 95% were above 0 in a later analysis, which found that TCRs clustered in the first cohort also tended to co-occur in the roughly 130 validation repertoires. The authors suggested that the approach could potentially be generalized to other disease states and immunological phenotypes. Most TCR sequences were seen in very few donors, while some public TCRs were found in many individuals.

The donors belonged to the validation cohort of over a hundred subjects, which was separate from the approximately 700-subject first cohort. On this clone: Its recognized antigen is unknown. Within one base of it there is no much larger clone, and no base qualities were kept.

Libraries were made using the immunoSEQ multiplex PCR assay. The study's own analysis went as follows. To diagnose cytomegalovirus status from the catalog of TCR beta chain sequences, a statistical classification framework was built. This immuneACCESS table, as held by TCRdb, lists in-frame sequences with V and J called but not all clones. Of the missing ones, under half trace to an unresolved V gene in checked studies; the others have no known cause. V and J calls and clone size are as listed in that table; D and trimming were resolved from the DNA. The sample table lists about 160,000 clones, 89% of them with a count of one. In total, the top ten clones hold 10% to 13% of the sample. For CDR1 and CDR2, the germline V gene (reference sequence) lists GTSNPN and SVGIG. Spanning cysteine to phenylalanine, the CDR3 consists of 13 amino acids. Of all the DNA, just the CDR3 is kept, 39 bases in frame from base 1. The germline V end is reduced by 2 bases and the J end by 7 bases; junction bases left unmatched: 7.

The V and J genes are TRBV30 and TRBJ1-1; TRBD1 aligns with 7 central bases. The source is a woman younger than 35 in good health and CMV-seropositive. Sequencing was performed on PBMCs. The CDR3 protein: CAWSLLGGSEAFF. At the DNA level, the sequence is TGTGCCTGGAGTCTGCTAGGGGGCAGTGAAGCTTTCTTT.